The 15 T cell receptor beta chains presented below share a single source sample, sequenced in a study of neurological immune-mediated disorders. TCRdb reanalysed the 5' RACE reads using MiXCR and keeps one entry per CDR3 protein. The sample gives 77,000 or so distinct CDR3 sequences, around 9.9% of which show up once; 1.7% is in the top ten. Sequencing was performed on PBMCs. These TCRs come from a man aged 50-60 years in good health.

This clonotype was picked up many times. The chain uses TRBV5-1 and TRBJ2-1, with D possibly TRBD2 on 6 matching bases. The CDR3 has 16 residues. Germline loops: CDR1 SGHRS, CDR2 YFSETQ. V lost 0 bases and J lost 6, with 16 bases in between. CDR3 DNA: TGCGCCAGCAGCTTGGGCGGGGCCGGATCGGGCAATGAGCAGTTCTTC. Protein: CASSLGGAGSGNEQFF.

This clonotype was counted at least ten times. The CDR3 reads CASSPIGLSNNYGYTF. CDR3 sequence (DNA): TGTGCCAGCAGTCCCATTGGGCTAAGCAATAACTATGGCTACACCTTC. The chain links TRBV6-6 to TRBJ1-2; D not resolved. The CDR3 has 16 amino acids. V shed 5 bases and J shed 1 base, with 17 bases lying between them. Germline V gene sequence: CDR1 MNHNY, CDR2 SVGAGI (reference sequence).

This clonotype was detected ten times or more. V is TRBV3-1 and J is TRBJ2-7; TRBD1 might be the D (6 bases). Per germline, CDR1 LGHDT and CDR2 YNNKEL (reference sequence). This CDR3 has 13 residues. Trimming removed 2 bases from V and 5 bases from J, with 10 bases in between. The CDR3 is CASSQQGTDEQYF. The CDR3 region has the DNA TGTGCCAGCAGCCAACAGGGGACGGACGAGCAGTACTTC.

The chain employs TRBV5-1 and TRBJ2-2, with 11 bases lining up with TRBD2. The CDR3 sequence is 16 residues long. The V gene's germline CDR1 is SGHRS and CDR2 YFSETQ. Trimming at V came to 3 bases and at J to 9 bases, leaving 10 bases not matched to a gene. CDR3 in DNA: TGCGCCAGCAGCTCCACTAGCGGGAGAAAACCCAGGGAGCTGTTTTTT. Protein product: CASSSTSGRKPRELFF.

The V call is TRBV20-1, the J call TRBJ2-5, with no clear D. This CDR3 has 16 residues. CDR1 is DFQATT, CDR2 SNEGSKA, per germline (reference sequence). Trimming took 0 bases from V and 5 from J, leaving 19 bases between them. The CDR3 DNA follows: TGCAGTGCTAGAGATCAGGTAGCAACGGTTCGGGAGACCCAGTACTTC. It encodes CSARDQVATVRETQYF.

The V call is TRBV28, the J call TRBJ2-7; 7 bases match TRBD2. Germline V CDR1 and CDR2: MDHEN, SYDVKM. The CDR3 length is 10 residues. J lost 7 bases, V lost 8 bases, and 2 bases had no gene match. The CDR3 spells CASRGEEQYF. The CDR3 DNA is TGTGCCAGCCGGGGGGAAGAGCAGTACTTC.

At least ten counts were recorded for this clonotype. The rearrangement uses TRBV19 and TRBJ2-3; D may be TRBD2 (6 bases). The ends were cut back, 5 bases at V and 8 bases at J, with 17 bases in the middle. The CDR3 is 14 amino acids. Germline V lookup: CDR1 LNHDA, CDR2 SQIVND (reference sequence). The CDR3 here is CASSPTGVPGTQYF. CDR3 DNA sequence: TGTGCCAGTAGTCCGACGGGAGTCCCAGGTACGCAGTATTTT.

This clonotype occurred many times. J is TRBJ1-5 and V is TRBV10-3; a possible D gene is TRBD1 (5 bases). Trimming shortened V by 4 bases and J by 5 bases, and 12 bases separated the two germline ends. Germline V lookup: CDR1 ENHRY, CDR2 SYGVKD. This CDR3 comprises 14 residues. CDR3 residues: CAISGGTKDQPQHF. DNA of the CDR3: TGTGCCATCAGTGGAGGGACGAAGGATCAGCCCCAGCATTTT.

At least ten counts were recorded for this clonotype. The CDR3 sequence: CAISRTNNSYEQYF. In DNA, the CDR3 is TGTGCCATCAGCAGGACGAATAACTCCTACGAGCAGTACTTC. V is TRBV10-3 and J is TRBJ2-7; D unclear. This CDR3 contains 14 residues. Germline assignment: CDR1 ENHRY and CDR2 SYGVKD. V lost 6 bases to trimming and J lost 0 bases, with 12 bases between them.

This clonotype was recorded at least ten times. The genes are TRBV27 and TRBJ2-7, with 8 positions matching TRBD1. The CDR3 sequence is 14 residues long. The germline V gene encodes CDR1 MNHEY and CDR2 SMNVEV (reference sequence). V shed 3 bases, J shed 5 bases, and the junction held 6 bases outside the gene matches. The CDR3 spells CASSFSGGGDEQYF. The CDR3 DNA sequence: TGTGCCAGCAGTTTTTCAGGGGGCGGCGACGAGCAGTACTTC.

The chain uses TRBV28 and TRBJ2-7; D not resolved. Trimming removed 1 base at V and 0 bases at J, with 13 bases between. Germline V gene data show CDR1 as MDHEN and CDR2 as SYDVKM. This CDR3 contains 16 residues. This CDR3 reads CASSLSSQASSYEQYF. The CDR3 DNA reads TGTGCCAGCAGTTTATCCTCCCAGGCTAGCTCCTACGAGCAGTACTTC. The full variable domain, its missing parts supplied by reference TRBV28 and TRBJ2-7, is DVKVTQSSRYLVKRTGEKVFLECVQDMDHENMFWYRQDPGLGLRLIYFSYDVKMKEKGDIPEGYSVSREKKERFSLILESASTNQTSMYLCASSLSSQASSYEQYFGPGTRLTVT.

Many counts were recorded for this clonotype. V usage is TRBV5-1 and J usage is TRBJ2-5; D unresolved. The CDR3 is 14 amino acids. V was trimmed by 0 bases and J by 1 base, leaving 7 bases between them. Germline V gene lookup returns CDR1 SGHRS and CDR2 YFSETQ. The CDR3 coding sequence is TGCGCCAGCAGCTTGGTACAGCTCCAAGAGACCCAGTACTTC. Amino acid sequence: CASSLVQLQETQYF.

This clonotype was seen at least ten times. The chain is built from TRBV20-1 and TRBJ1-5; D remains ambiguous. Deletions cut 3 bases from V and 4 bases from J, with 7 bases between. Germline CDR1 is DFQATT and CDR2 is SNEGSKA (reference sequence). The length of the CDR3 is 12 residues. For the CDR3, the DNA is TGCAGTGCTAGGGGAGGGAATCAGCCCCAGCATTTT. It is translated as CSARGGNQPQHF.

This clonotype was detected ten times or more. The chain couples TRBV20-1 to TRBJ2-3; D tentatively reads TRBD1 or TRBD2 (6 bases each). CDR1 and CDR2 from the germline V gene are DFQATT and SNEGSKA (reference sequence). V lost 8 bases and J lost 1, with 22 bases in between. The length of the CDR3 is 16 residues. Here the CDR3 reads CSSAGPGAKGTDTQYF. The CDR3 DNA reads TGCAGTTCGGCGGGACCAGGGGCGAAGGGCACAGATACGCAGTATTTT.

This chain links TRBV12-3 or TRBV12-4 with TRBJ2-2, with D unresolved. V lost 8 bases and J 14 bases, leaving 18 bases between the germline ends. The length of the CDR3 is 12 residues. Here the CDR3 reads CASSEKPVDLFF. CDR3 nucleotide sequence: TGTGCCAGCTCAGAGAAACCCGTGGATCTGTTTTTT.